This TCR beta chain was observed in a study of cytomegalovirus exposure and HLA in healthy donors. Background on the study: The 130 or so validation repertoires, a later analysis reported, used the same platform as the 666 repertoires from the first cohort.

Comment on this clone: Its antigen is unknown.

Trimming removed 6 bases from V and 6 bases from J; junction bases left unmatched: 12. CDR3 length: 15 residues. Per germline, CDR1 MNHEY and CDR2 SVGAGI. Study-wide results and limits: A subsequent analysis found that TCR clusters from the first cohort also tended to co-occur in the 110 or so validation repertoires, with 90% to 95% of cluster scores above 0. According to the study, roughly 160 TCR beta chains were cytomegalovirus-associated. Researchers reported that a few CMV-associated chains were confirmed in vitro as CMV antigen-specific.

Here immunoSEQ multiplex PCR was the method, and the copy in TCRdb shows in-frame clones only, minus some. The table records approximately 160,000 clones, around 92% of them present only once. The sequence came from a young woman in good health and CMV-seropositive. V usage is TRBV6-5 and J usage is TRBJ2-7, with 9 positions matching TRBD2. The source material was PBMCs. The chain's CDR3 is CASSDAGGPMGEQYF. DNA of the CDR3: TGTGCCAGCAGCGACGCGGGAGGGCCTATGGGCGAGCAGTACTTC.